This T cell receptor beta chain was obtained from a study of T cell clonotyping in hematopoietic cell transplantation. V shed 7 bases and J shed 1 base, with 13 bases lying between them. CDR1 MGHDK and CDR2 SYGVNS come from the germline V gene. The CDR3 totals 14 residues. Study-wide points: Graft donor and pretransplant recipient Inverse Simpson Index values predicted broader posttransplant TCR diversity. After transplant, recipient diversity fell while pathologically expanded clonotypes grew through day 180.

Specified time point: recipient sample about 28 days before transplant, after cytoreduction. Remarks on this clone: What it binds is not known.

Generated by immunoSEQ multiplex PCR, the TCRdb table keeps only in-frame clones and is missing some. The profile shows about 47,000 clones, 80% to 85% of them singletons. The genes are TRBV25-1 and TRBJ1-1; no definite D call. This receptor was identified in a man aged 60-69 years with myelodysplastic syndrome. Some clones in this sample may be carry-over from other donors' samples. The material sequenced was peripheral blood mononuclear cells, taken before stem cell transplant. The CDR3 here is CASTPSGWNTEAFF. The CDR3 DNA is TGTGCCAGCACCCCATCGGGATGGAACACTGAAGCTTTCTTT.